One sample yielded the 32 T cell receptor beta chains listed below, sequenced in a study of blood T cells in healthy people across ages. A second PCR, run for roughly 7 to 11 cycles, used a sample-barcoded 5' primer plus a J-beta primer mix. TCRdb reanalysed the 5' RACE reads using MiXCR and keeps one entry per CDR3 protein. Here the sample spans approximately 1,000,000 distinct CDR3 sequences, roughly two fifths being singletons. The sequenced material came from blood. The receptors were gathered from a man aged 18 to 35 in good health.

The V call is TRBV6-1, the J call TRBJ1-2, with D perhaps matching TRBD1 (5 bases). The CDR3 has 14 residues. From germline, CDR1 is MNHNS and CDR2 SASEGT. Trimming took 5 bases from V and 8 from J, leaving 18 bases between them. The CDR3 protein is CASSKTGGRPGYTF. The CDR3, as DNA: TGTGCCAGCAGTAAAACAGGAGGGCGGCCCGGCTACACCTTC.

The rearrangement joins TRBV23-1 to TRBJ2-7, with D hard to call. TRBV23-1 is an ORF, with its function uncertain. V dropped 2 bases and J dropped 0 bases, with 14 bases sitting between them. This CDR3 is 16 amino acids long. CDR3 coding DNA: TGCGCCAGCAGTCAAAAGTCGGCGGAAGGCTCCTACGAGCAGTACTTC. The encoded protein is CASSQKSAEGSYEQYF.

This clonotype was observed a few times. The gene calls are TRBV5-1 and TRBJ2-5; D gene uncertain. Trimming took off 1 base at V and 1 base at J, with 11 bases between the two ends. CDR3 length equals 15 residues. Germline V gene data show CDR1 as SGHRS and CDR2 as YFSETQ. This CDR3 is CASSLSRPTQETQYF. CDR3 DNA: TGCGCCAGCAGCTTGTCCCGGCCAACCCAAGAGACCCAGTACTTC.

In this sample, this clonotype turned up a few times. This chain uses TRBV6-2 or TRBV6-3 with TRBJ1-4; 7 nucleotides align to TRBD1. This CDR3 region has 13 residues. V was pared by 6 bases and J by 4 bases, with 2 bases of the junction left unmatched. Germline V gives CDR1 MNHEY, CDR2 SVGEGT. The CDR3 sequence: CASRGQNNEKLFF. In nucleotides, the CDR3 is TGTGCCAGCAGGGGACAGAATAATGAAAAACTGTTTTTT.

This rearrangement joins TRBV7-9 to TRBJ2-2; 10 bases agree with TRBD2. Germline values: CDR1 SEHNR, CDR2 FQNEAQ (reference sequence). This CDR3 region has 17 residues. J lost 3 bases, V lost 5 bases, and 9 bases had no gene match. The CDR3 sequence is CASSRTSGALYTGELFF. CDR3 coding DNA: TGTGCCAGCAGCCGCACTAGCGGGGCTCTTTACACCGGGGAGCTGTTTTTT.

This rearrangement joins TRBV20-1 to TRBJ1-2, with a possible D match to TRBD1 (6 bases). Deletions cut 3 bases from V and 4 bases from J, with 9 bases between. The CDR3 is 12 amino acids. Germline values: CDR1 DFQATT, CDR2 SNEGSKA (reference sequence). The CDR3 nucleotides read TGCAGTGCTAGCGAAGGGGGCTATGGCTACACCTTC. The encoded protein is CSASEGGYGYTF.

There are a few counts of this clonotype. This rearrangement joins TRBV4-1 to TRBJ1-1; 8 positions match TRBD1. Germline trimming cut 1 base from V and 0 bases from J; bases unmatched to any gene: 4. This CDR3 is 16 amino acids long. The germline CDR1 and CDR2 sequences are MGHRA and YSYEKL. CDR3 protein: CASSQGMDRVNTEAFF. The DNA for the CDR3 is TGCGCCAGCAGCCAAGGAATGGACAGGGTGAACACTGAAGCTTTCTTT.

This chain joins TRBV13 and TRBJ2-3; D remains unclear. Germline V gene lookup returns CDR1 PRHDT and CDR2 FYEKMQ (reference sequence). The CDR3 has 11 residues. V was pared by 8 bases and J by 3 bases, with 6 bases between. CDR3 DNA: TGTGCCAGCGGTTGTACAGATACGCAGTATTTT. Residues: CASGCTDTQYF.

The chain recombines TRBV29-1 with TRBJ2-2, with 13 bases matching TRBD2. Germline lookup yields CDR1 SQVTM and CDR2 ANQGSEA. CDR3 length: 16 amino acids. The J segment lost 2 bases and the V segment lost 1 base, leaving 1 base of the junction unmatched. Here the CDR3 reads CSVEGLAGGNTGELFF. The DNA for the CDR3 is TGCAGCGTTGAAGGACTAGCGGGGGGCAACACCGGGGAGCTGTTTTTT.

To note about this clonotype: This may stem from a read error, because a much larger clone lies one nucleotide away. This rearrangement joins TRBV27 to TRBJ1-1; D is possibly TRBD1 (6 bases). Germline-derived CDR1 and CDR2 are MNHEY and SMNVEV (reference sequence). The germline V and J ends were trimmed by 6 bases and 4 bases, with 15 bases remaining between them. CDR3 length: 14 residues. For the CDR3, the DNA is TGTGCCAGCAGGGGGGGGGCGCATATCACTGAAGCTTTCTTT. Translated: CASRGGAHITEAFF.

This sequence joins TRBV19 and TRBJ2-4; D not resolved. Gene TRBJ2-7 matches the end of the DNA better, so the J call may be wrong. This CDR3 is 11 amino acids long. The germline V gene has CDR1 LNHDA and CDR2 SQIVND (reference sequence). The DNA for the CDR3 is TGTGCCAGTATGGGTACCTACGAGCAGTACTTC. Its protein product is CASMGTYEQYF.

The gene calls are TRBV20-1 and TRBJ2-7; D gene unclear. The germline gives CDR1 DFQATT, CDR2 SNEGSKA (reference sequence). The CDR3 is 14 amino acids. Trimming pared 1 base from V and 3 bases from J, leaving 13 bases between. The chain's CDR3 is CSARGLRSHYEQYF. The CDR3 DNA reads TGCAGTGCTAGAGGCCTTAGGAGTCACTACGAGCAGTACTTC.

This chain joins TRBV4-2 and TRBJ1-2; the D is unclear. Per germline, CDR1 LGHNA and CDR2 YNFKEQ. The CDR3 runs to 13 residues. Trimming stripped 1 base from V and 8 bases from J, with 11 bases between. The CDR3 DNA sequence: TGTGCCAGCAGCCAAGGCGACTCTGGGGGCTACACCTTC. Translation gives CASSQGDSGGYTF.

CDR3 bases: TGTGCCAGCAGCGTGTTCCCTGGAAGGACCCAGTACTTC. It translates to CASSVFPGRTQYF. This chain joins TRBV7-3 and TRBJ2-5; the D is unclear. Trimming left V 5 bases short and J 7 bases short, with 14 bases between. This CDR3 has 13 amino acids. The germline V gene encodes CDR1 SGHTA and CDR2 FQGTGA.

This CDR3 reads CASSQKRLQETQYF. Written as DNA, the CDR3 is TGTGCCAGCAGTCAGAAACGTTTACAAGAGACCCAGTACTTC. The rearrangement joins TRBV25-1 to TRBJ2-5; D is undetermined. CDR1 is MGHDK and CDR2 is SYGVNS in the germline V gene. This CDR3 is 14 amino acids long. V was trimmed by 5 bases and J by 2 bases, leaving 12 bases between them.

Only a few counts were recorded for this clonotype. V usage is TRBV4-1 and J usage is TRBJ1-6, with a tentative D call TRBD1 (5 bases). Germline V CDR1 and CDR2: MGHRA, YSYEKL. V was cut by 6 bases and J by 7 bases, with 13 bases left in between. CDR3 size: 14 residues. In nucleotides, the CDR3 is TGCGCCAGCAGTAGGGGTGTCGGGAATTCACCCCTCCACTTT. It translates to CASSRGVGNSPLHF.

This clonotype was seen a handful of times. The V gene is TRBV5-1, the J gene TRBJ1-1; no definite D call. The CDR3 runs 14 residues. The V gene's germline CDR1 is SGHRS and CDR2 YFSETQ. Trimming removed 7 bases at V and 1 base at J, with 14 bases between. The CDR3 region has the DNA TGCGCCAGCCACAATACGGGAGAGAACACTGAAGCTTTCTTT. The encoded protein is CASHNTGENTEAFF. Looking up the rest from reference TRBV5-1 and TRBJ1-1 gives the full variable domain: KAGVTQTPRYLIKTRGQQVTLSCSPISGHRSVSWYQQTPGQGLQFLFEYFSETQRNKGNFPGRFSGRQFSNSRSEMNVSTLELGDSALYLCASHNTGENTEAFFGQGTRLTVV.

This clonotype showed up just a few times. The rearrangement uses TRBV7-9 and TRBJ2-7, with D tentatively TRBD2 (7 bases). The V end was cut by 5 bases, the J end by 4 bases, with 18 bases between. The CDR3 has 15 residues. Germline-derived CDR1 and CDR2 are SEHNR and FQNEAQ (reference sequence). This CDR3 reads CASSPFGGAGYEQYF. In DNA, the CDR3 is TGTGCCAGCAGCCCCTTTGGGGGGGCTGGGTACGAGCAGTACTTC.

J is TRBJ1-1 and V is TRBV7-9, with D possibly being TRBD1 (6 bases). There are 15 residues in the CDR3. V lost 4 bases to trimming and J lost 1 base, with 13 bases between them. The germline gives CDR1 SEHNR, CDR2 FQNEAQ (reference sequence). For the CDR3, the DNA is TGTGCCAGCAGCTCTGGAAAGGGGGGGAACACTGAAGCTTTCTTT. It translates to CASSSGKGGNTEAFF.

The gene calls are TRBV2 and TRBJ2-3, with TRBD2 matching 11 bases. V shed 6 bases and J 1 base; nucleotides not matched to a gene: 6. The CDR3 is 16 residues long. Germline V gene lookup returns CDR1 SNHLY and CDR2 FYNNEI. CDR3 DNA sequence: TGTGCCAGCAGCACCGGGACTAGCGGACGCACAGATACGCAGTATTTT. It codes for CASSTGTSGRTDTQYF.

This clonotype was observed once. This chain joins TRBV11-1 and TRBJ2-3; D possibly corresponds to TRBD2 (6 bases). Germline loops: CDR1 SGHAT, CDR2 FQDESV (reference sequence). The length of the CDR3 is 15 residues. V shed 0 bases and J shed 7 bases, with 14 bases lying between them. The DNA for the CDR3 is TGTGCCAGCAGCTTAGCGCGGGACGTCGCGAATACGCAGTATTTT. Encoded protein: CASSLARDVANTQYF.

The rearrangement links TRBV27 to TRBJ2-7; possibly TRBD1 or TRBD2 for D (5 bases each). The CDR3 sequence is 16 residues long. Germline values: CDR1 MNHEY, CDR2 SMNVEV (reference sequence). V gave up 6 bases and J gave up 7 bases, with 25 bases separating them. This CDR3 is CASSTRGPPSYNEQYF. In nucleotides, the CDR3 is TGTGCCAGCAGCACACGGGGCCCACCCTCCTACAATGAGCAGTACTTC.

This sequence joins TRBV6-2 or TRBV6-3 and TRBJ2-5; no firm D call. The DNA end lines up better with TRBJ2-7; the J call may be wrong. CDR1 is MNHEY, CDR2 SVGEGT, per germline. CDR3 length: 13 residues. CDR3 loop: CASSYMTLGEQYF. As DNA, the CDR3 is TGTGCCAGCAGTTACATGACATTGGGCGAGCAGTACTTC.

The chain carries TRBV20-1 and TRBJ2-5, with 12 bases matching TRBD2. The J segment lost 2 bases and the V segment lost 4 bases, leaving 5 bases of the junction unmatched. In germline, CDR1 is DFQATT, CDR2 SNEGSKA (reference sequence). CDR3 length: 15 amino acids. The CDR3 nucleotides read TGCAGTGCTAAAAGGACTAGCGGGGTACAAGAGACCCAGTACTTC. As protein: CSAKRTSGVQETQYF.

This clonotype was recorded many times. J is TRBJ2-1 and V is TRBV27; 9 nucleotides agree with TRBD1. Unmatched junction bases numbered 6, after V lost 5 bases and J lost 4 bases. The CDR3 loop spans 15 amino acids. Germline assignment: CDR1 MNHEY and CDR2 SMNVEV (reference sequence). The CDR3 DNA is TGTGCCAGCAGTCCCCACAGGGGGCTTTACAATGAGCAGTTCTTC. Encoded protein: CASSPHRGLYNEQFF.

The chain links TRBV7-9 to TRBJ2-7; TRBD1 is a possible D gene (6 bases). V lost 3 bases and J 2 bases, leaving 17 bases between the germline ends. CDR3 length: 16 residues. CDR1 and CDR2 (germline): SEHNR, FQNEAQ (reference sequence). CDR3 residues: CASSLAGQPPTYEQYF. CDR3 coding DNA: TGTGCCAGCAGCTTGGCCGGACAGCCCCCTACCTACGAGCAGTACTTC.

This clonotype was found many times. The rearrangement links TRBV20-1 to TRBJ2-1, with D perhaps matching TRBD2 (7 bases). V shed 3 bases and J shed 6 bases, with 21 bases lying between them. From germline, CDR1 is DFQATT and CDR2 SNEGSKA (reference sequence). This CDR3 has 16 residues. The CDR3 DNA reads as TGCAGTGCTAGTCCCTTTCTGGGGGGGCTTTTCAATGAGCAGTTCTTC. This gives the protein CSASPFLGGLFNEQFF.

The table lists this clonotype with a few counts. This chain links TRBV6-6 with TRBJ2-7, with 8 bases identical to TRBD1. Per germline, CDR1 MNHNY and CDR2 SVGAGI (reference sequence). Losses at the gene ends were 10 bases for V and 0 bases for J; bases not matched to a gene: 8. The CDR3 runs 14 residues. The chain's CDR3 is CATSGGHYSYEQYF. In nucleotides, the CDR3 is TGTGCCACGTCAGGGGGCCATTACTCCTACGAGCAGTACTTC.

This chain joins TRBV12-3 or TRBV12-4 and TRBJ2-7, with a possible D match to TRBD1 (5 bases). V shed 3 bases and J shed 2 bases, with 11 bases lying between them. There are 14 residues in the CDR3. CDR3 amino acids: CASSFLDIPYEQYF. CDR3 bases: TGTGCCAGCAGTTTTTTGGACATACCCTACGAGCAGTACTTC.

V usage is TRBV9 and J usage is TRBJ2-2; 8 bases agree with TRBD1. The CDR3 is 15 amino acids. The ends lost 4 bases at V and 6 bases at J; junction bases unmatched: 8. Germline V gene sequence: CDR1 SGDLS, CDR2 YYNGEE. CDR3: CASSPGQGGAGELFF. The CDR3 DNA follows: TGTGCCAGCAGCCCAGGACAGGGAGGTGCCGGGGAGCTGTTTTTT.

DNA for the CDR3: TGTGCCAGCAGAGGTTTCTCCGGGGCCAACGTCCTGACTTTC. Translating gives CASRGFSGANVLTF. The V gene is TRBV12-3 or TRBV12-4, the J gene TRBJ2-6; D not resolved. V dropped 6 bases and J dropped 4 bases, with 10 bases sitting between them. This CDR3 has 14 amino acids.

This clonotype was counted between two and nine times. The CDR3 reads CASSLGQQGWYF. The CDR3 DNA is TGCGCCAGCAGCCTTGGGCAACAGGGTTGGTACTTC. This chain links TRBV5-1 with TRBJ2-7; a weak D match, TRBD1 (6 bases). The germline CDR1 and CDR2 sequences are SGHRS and YFSETQ. Deletions cut 4 bases from V and 12 bases from J, with 17 bases between. The CDR3 sequence is 12 residues long.